This entry lists 22 T cell receptor beta chains sequenced from one sample in a study of blood T cell repertoires in COVID-19. Generated by immunoSEQ multiplex PCR, the TCRdb table keeps only in-frame clones and is missing some. The repertoire consists of 470,000 or so clones, with 80% to 90% occurring once and the leading ten covering approximately 3%. Sequenced: peripheral blood. Receptors were obtained from a human donor in a cohort sampled during active COVID-19.

This chain connects TRBV19 to TRBJ1-5, with D perhaps matching TRBD1 (6 bases). The CDR3 extends over 14 amino acids. Deletions cut 5 bases from V and 4 bases from J, with 12 bases between. Germline V gene lookup returns CDR1 LNHDA and CDR2 SQIVND (reference sequence). CDR3 sequence reads: CASSGQFANQPQHF. The CDR3 bases are TGTGCCAGTAGTGGACAGTTTGCAAATCAGCCCCAGCATTTT.

The gene calls are TRBV11-2 and TRBJ2-2; D might be TRBD2 (6 bases). Germline CDR1 and CDR2: SGHAT and FQNNGV. V was shortened by 5 bases and J by 7 bases, with 14 bases between the two germline ends. The CDR3 contains 14 residues. The CDR3 DNA is TGTGCCAGCAGCCCCTCAGGAGGGTTCGGGGAGCTGTTTTTT. The encoded protein is CASSPSGGFGELFF.

This clone has only one observation. The genes are TRBV6-5 and TRBJ2-7; maybe TRBD2 (5 bases). The CDR3 has 13 residues. The germline V gene has CDR1 MNHEY and CDR2 SVGAGI. The germline V and J ends were trimmed by 6 bases and 2 bases, with 11 bases remaining between them. CDR3 nucleotides: TGTGCCAGCAGGCGGGCCGCCGCCTACGAGCAGTACTTC. Its translation is CASRRAAAYEQYF.

This chain uses TRBV5-4 with TRBJ2-1; unclear D gene. This CDR3 has 14 amino acids. The germline V and J ends were trimmed by 5 bases and 5 bases, with 14 bases remaining between them. The germline gives CDR1 SGHNT, CDR2 YYREEE (reference sequence). The CDR3 DNA reads TGTGCCAGCAGTCTTCCCACTTCTCACAATGAGCAGTTCTTC. Protein sequence: CASSLPTSHNEQFF.

This chain uses TRBV9 with TRBJ2-1; 10 bases align to TRBD2. The CDR3 extends over 17 amino acids. Germline assignment: CDR1 SGDLS and CDR2 YYNGEE. V trimming: 0 bases; J trimming: 6 bases; junction bases outside the gene matches: 9. In DNA form, the CDR3 reads TGTGCCAGCAGCGTAGTGGCCAGCGGGAGGGCGGTCAATGAGCAGTTCTTC. Translating it yields CASSVVASGRAVNEQFF.

The chain recombines TRBV28 with TRBJ2-6, with TRBD1 matching over 9 bases. Unmatched junction bases numbered 4, after V lost 3 bases and J lost 1 base. Germline V CDR1 and CDR2: MDHEN, SYDVKM. The CDR3 is 17 amino acids. CDR3 sequence reads: CASSFGTGLSGANVLTF. The CDR3 DNA follows: TGTGCCAGCAGTTTTGGGACAGGGCTGTCTGGGGCCAACGTCCTGACTTTC.

Only a few counts were recorded for this clone. This chain links TRBV19 with TRBJ2-1; D not certain. This CDR3 is 14 amino acids long. The ends were cut back, 3 bases at V and 4 bases at J, with 10 bases in the middle. CDR1 is LNHDA, CDR2 SQIVND, per germline (reference sequence). The CDR3 loop reads CASSIPPSYNEQFF. The CDR3 DNA is TGTGCCAGTAGTATCCCCCCCTCTTACAATGAGCAGTTCTTC.

The J gene is TRBJ2-1, the V gene TRBV19; 11 bases are a match to TRBD2. There are 16 residues in the CDR3. In germline, CDR1 is LNHDA, CDR2 SQIVND (reference sequence). With V trimmed by 4 bases and J by 4 bases, 6 bases remained unmatched. The CDR3: CASSTRLAGGYNEQFF. DNA for the CDR3: TGTGCCAGTAGTACTCGATTAGCGGGAGGGTACAATGAGCAGTTCTTC.

The V call is TRBV6-5, the J call TRBJ1-2; no firm D call. This CDR3 contains 14 residues. Germline lookup yields CDR1 MNHEY and CDR2 SVGAGI. Deletions cut 2 bases from V and 6 bases from J, with 13 bases between. The CDR3 region has the DNA TGTGCCAGCAGTTACGGTCTGTCTCAGGATGGCTACACCTTC. This encodes CASSYGLSQDGYTF.

The CDR3 region is CASSEARTDYYGYTF. In nucleotides, the CDR3 is TGTGCCAGCAGTGAAGCCCGGACAGATTACTATGGCTACACCTTC. This chain uses TRBV2 with TRBJ1-2, with D maybe TRBD1 (6 bases). The CDR3 is made up of 15 amino acids. Between the trimmed V and J ends, which lost 0 bases and 3 bases, there was a span of 11 bases. Per the germline V gene, CDR1 is SNHLY and CDR2 is FYNNEI.

Points on this clone: This sample includes further DNA sequences coding for the same CDR3. The chain couples TRBV6-5 to TRBJ2-7; D possibly corresponds to TRBD1 (6 bases). Germline lookup yields CDR1 MNHEY and CDR2 SVGAGI. V was cut by 2 bases and J by 4 bases, with 12 bases left in between. The CDR3 has 14 residues. The CDR3 spells CASSYGRGGYEQYF. The CDR3 DNA reads as TGTGCCAGCAGTTACGGAAGAGGGGGTTACGAGCAGTACTTC.

This rearrangement joins TRBV18 to TRBJ1-1; 9 bases are shared with TRBD1. With 5 bases clipped from V and 4 bases from J, the junction kept 5 bases outside the gene matches. CDR3 length: 14 amino acids. In germline, CDR1 is KGHSH, CDR2 LQKENI. In DNA, the CDR3 is TGTGCCAGCTCATCGGGACAGGGTGGCACTGAAGCTTTCTTT. The encoded protein is CASSSGQGGTEAFF.

The chain uses TRBV7-2 and TRBJ2-1, with D hard to call. The CDR3 is 15 residues long. Germline CDR1 SGHTA, CDR2 FQGNSA. The V end lost 1 base, the J end lost 4 bases, and 11 bases lay between the germline ends. The CDR3 region is CASSLVSSFYNEQFF. The CDR3 coding sequence is TGTGCCAGCAGCTTAGTTAGTTCATTTTACAATGAGCAGTTCTTC.

This clone was picked up a small number of times. The chain employs TRBV9 and TRBJ2-2, with a weak D call TRBD1 (5 bases). The CDR3 spans 17 residues. Between the trimmed V and J ends, which lost 0 bases and 7 bases, there was a span of 19 bases. Germline V gene sequence: CDR1 SGDLS, CDR2 YYNGEE. CDR3 sequence (DNA): TGTGCCAGCAGCGTAGACCCCTCGGCGGCTACAGGCGGGGAGCTGTTTTTT. Amino acid sequence: CASSVDPSAATGGELFF. Filled out from reference TRBV9 and TRBJ2-2, the complete variable domain reads DSGVTQTPKHLITATGQRVTLRCSPRSGDLSVYWYQQSLDQGLQFLIQYYNGEERAKGNILERFSAQQFPDLHSELNLSSLELGDSALYFCASSVDPSAATGGELFFGEGSRLTVL.

This clone has only a few counts. This chain links TRBV19 with TRBJ1-5; D is ambiguous. CDR1 LNHDA and CDR2 SQIVND come from the germline V gene (reference sequence). The CDR3 covers 13 residues. V dropped 11 bases and J dropped 4 bases, with 15 bases sitting between them. Here the CDR3 reads CAVKGAGNQPQHF. The CDR3 DNA is TGTGCCGTTAAAGGAGCGGGGAATCAGCCCCAGCATTTT.

The rearrangement uses TRBV2 and TRBJ1-3; D not certain. CDR1 and CDR2 (germline): SNHLY, FYNNEI. This CDR3 comprises 14 residues. V shed 3 bases and J shed 1 base, with 7 bases lying between them. The DNA for the CDR3 is TGTGCCAGCAGTGAGGCAGGATCTGGAAACACCATATATTTT. Protein: CASSEAGSGNTIYF.

The V and J genes are TRBV29-1 and TRBJ2-1, with 8 bases aligning to TRBD2. This CDR3 has 13 residues. CDR1 is SQVTM, CDR2 ANQGSEA, per germline. The V segment lost 7 bases and the J segment 7 bases; nucleotides outside the gene matches: 9. CDR3 nucleotides: TGCAGCGGGGGACTAGTACGGGGGAATGAGCAGTTCTTC. This translates into CSGGLVRGNEQFF.

The gene calls are TRBV5-1 and TRBJ1-2; 9 nucleotides agree with TRBD1. After removal of 4 bases from V and 6 bases from J, the junction contained 10 bases not matched to a gene. The CDR3 has 15 amino acids. Germline V gene sequence: CDR1 SGHRS, CDR2 YFSETQ. The CDR3 region has the DNA TGCGCCAGCAGCCTCCCAACAGGGGGCTTGGATGGCTACACCTTC. This gives the protein CASSLPTGGLDGYTF.

This chain uses TRBV27 with TRBJ2-3; D possibly corresponds to TRBD1 (5 bases). This CDR3 region has 15 residues. The germline V gene has CDR1 MNHEY and CDR2 SMNVEV (reference sequence). V was clipped by 2 bases and J by 1 base, with 10 bases between them. The chain's CDR3 is CASSLDSRRTDTQYF. The DNA of the CDR3 is TGTGCCAGCAGTTTAGACAGCCGTCGCACAGATACGCAGTATTTT.

This rearrangement joins TRBV15 to TRBJ2-1; tentative D call: TRBD2 (7 bases). Germline V gene data show CDR1 as LNHNV and CDR2 as YYDKDF (reference sequence). CDR3 size: 15 residues. Trimming left V 1 base short and J 5 bases short, with 12 bases between. CDR3 nucleotide sequence: TGTGCCACCAGCAGAGGACTAGGGGGGGACAATGAGCAGTTCTTC. It specifies CATSRGLGGDNEQFF.

The chain recombines TRBV5-6 with TRBJ2-7, with 12 bases matching TRBD2. CDR3 length: 15 amino acids. CDR1 SGHDT and CDR2 YYEEEE come from the germline V gene. Germline trimming cut 0 bases from V and 4 bases from J; bases unmatched to any gene: 2. This CDR3 is CASSLGTSGRYEQYF. The CDR3 nucleotides read TGTGCCAGCAGCTTGGGAACTAGCGGGAGGTACGAGCAGTACTTC.

The V call is TRBV18, the J call TRBJ1-1; the D is unclear. The CDR3 consists of 14 residues. The V end was cut by 3 bases, the J end by 3 bases, with 11 bases between. The germline CDR1 and CDR2 sequences are KGHSH and LQKENI. The CDR3 protein is CASSPGVGHTEAFF. The CDR3 DNA sequence: TGTGCCAGCTCACCGGGCGTGGGTCACACTGAAGCTTTCTTT.